This T cell receptor (beta chain) is drawn from a study of T cell responses to AZD1222 COVID-19 vaccine. Whole-study findings and limits: Close to half of spike-specific TCRs reportedly recognize unmutated variant regions. Only after the peak T cell response were repertoires sampled.

Assay used: immunoSEQ multiplex PCR; TCRdb lists only in-frame clones, some missing. The sample lists about 150,000 clones; about 91% were seen once. Comment on this clone: Its cognate antigen is unknown.

Germline CDR1 reads MDHEN; CDR2 reads SYDVKM. The CDR3 is 13 residues long. The ends were cut back, 7 bases at V and 6 bases at J, with 12 bases in the middle. The chain has TRBV28 and TRBJ2-2; a weak D match, TRBD2 (6 bases). Sequenced material: peripheral blood, taken on day 0 of AZD1222 vaccination. The receptor was derived from an adult in good health. DNA of the CDR3: TGTGCCAGCACCCCGCGGGATTCCGGGGAGCTGTTTTTT. Its protein product is CASTPRDSGELFF.